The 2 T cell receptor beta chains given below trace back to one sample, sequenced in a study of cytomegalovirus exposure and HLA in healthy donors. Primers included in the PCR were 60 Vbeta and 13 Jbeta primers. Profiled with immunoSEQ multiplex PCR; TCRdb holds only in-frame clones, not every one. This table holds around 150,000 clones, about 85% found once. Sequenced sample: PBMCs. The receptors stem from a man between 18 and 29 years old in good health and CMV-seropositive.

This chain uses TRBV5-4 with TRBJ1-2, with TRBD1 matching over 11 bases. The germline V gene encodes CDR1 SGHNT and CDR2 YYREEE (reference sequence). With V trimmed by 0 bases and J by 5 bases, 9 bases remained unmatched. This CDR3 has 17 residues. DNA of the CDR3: TGTGCCAGCAGCTTGGAAGGACAGGGGGCCTTTAGGTATGGCTACACCTTC. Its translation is CASSLEGQGAFRYGYTF.

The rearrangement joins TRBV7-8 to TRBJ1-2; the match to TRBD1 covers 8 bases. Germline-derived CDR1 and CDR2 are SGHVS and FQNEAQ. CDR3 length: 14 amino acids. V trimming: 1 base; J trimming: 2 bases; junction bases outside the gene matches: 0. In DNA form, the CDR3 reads TGTGCCAGCAGCTTAGGGACAGGGAACTATGGCTACACCTTC. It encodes CASSLGTGNYGYTF.